A selection of T cell receptor beta chains follows, all from one sample in a study of T-cell memory formation after mild COVID-19. TCRdb passed the 5' RACE reads through MiXCR, listing each CDR3 protein once. The sample records 450,000 to 650,000 distinct CDR3 sequences, approximately 21% being singletons. The sequencing input was PBMCs or a T cell subset sorted from them (not recorded which). The origin of the receptors is an adult woman who had mild COVID-19 (a few samples of this study predate the infection). Cell type and time point are not known. Each CDR3 is given with its conserved first and last residue. Fields, in order: V gene, CDR3 length, CDR3 protein.

>TRBV7-7|15
CASSFGLAGENEQFF
>TRBV12-3/TRBV12-4|13
CASRGGAYNEQFF
>TRBV15|16
CATSRQIFGGNQPQHF
>TRBV3-1|14
CASSQAGVAYGYTF
>TRBV7-9|12
CASSPGGPEAFF
>TRBV4-1|15
CASSQDPGTDYEQYF
>TRBV7-3|15
CASSLVSALYNEQFF
>TRBV5-1|15
CASRGLDSPLWELFF
>TRBV6-2/TRBV6-3|16
CASRLTSGSPLYEQYF
>TRBV12-3/TRBV12-4|14
CASSLRGPAETQYF
>TRBV5-1|15
CASSLDAGVGNEQFF
>TRBV20-1|14
CSARPSGRKNTQYF
>TRBV20-1|14
CSATTATGNYGYTF
>TRBV10-3|18
CAISDTQRSFTSTDTQYF
>TRBV7-8|16
CASSPNSLRDTDTQYF
>TRBV6-5|14
CASSYRLADNEQFF
>TRBV18|16
CASSLRGQGAGQPQHF
>TRBV9|18
CASSGLTGLKDITDTQYF
>TRBV11-1|16
CASRDRGRKDTGELFF